This TCR beta chain originates from a study of T-cell reconstitution after alpha-beta-depleted transplantation in children (dated by TCRdb to 2016 to 2017). Study-level background: Using TCR repertoire profiling, the study quantitatively followed how T-cell immune reconstitution unfolded in children after TCRalphabeta/CD19-depleted allogeneic hematopoietic cell transplantation.

Regarding this clonotype: It has no known antigen specificity. Sequence at one end of the junction differs from germline and may be a read error.

The library was obtained by PCR. The sequencing machine was an Illumina HiSeq 2500. TCR libraries were prepared with molecular barcoding, using unique molecular identifiers to normalize TCRbeta repertoire quantification. The public reads were reanalyzed by TCRdb: fastp trimming at Q25, MiXCR alignment, in-frame beta chains only. Each record represents a unique CDR3 protein, reported with the most common genes and DNA among its rows. Recorded for this sample are 400,000 to 500,000 distinct CDR3 sequences; approximately 10% of them occurred a single time. The ten largest account for 4.5% to 6.5% of the sample. The germline V gene (reference sequence) sets CDR1 to DFQATT and CDR2 to SNEGSKA. The CDR3, cysteine through phenylalanine, is 17 amino acids long. CDR3 DNA is the only sequence kept; it has 51 bases, read in frame from the first base.

The rearrangement combines TRBV20-1 with TRBJ2-1; the central 7 bases match TRBD1. This receptor was obtained from a human donor who donated a stem cell graft to a child with acute myeloid leukemia. Specimen: PBMCs from the stem cell graft donor, collected from the stem cell graft. DNA sequence: TGCTGTGCTAGAGGACAGCTCGGGGCAGGGGGAAGCTATGAGCAGTTCTTC. The resulting protein is CCARGQLGAGGSYEQFF.